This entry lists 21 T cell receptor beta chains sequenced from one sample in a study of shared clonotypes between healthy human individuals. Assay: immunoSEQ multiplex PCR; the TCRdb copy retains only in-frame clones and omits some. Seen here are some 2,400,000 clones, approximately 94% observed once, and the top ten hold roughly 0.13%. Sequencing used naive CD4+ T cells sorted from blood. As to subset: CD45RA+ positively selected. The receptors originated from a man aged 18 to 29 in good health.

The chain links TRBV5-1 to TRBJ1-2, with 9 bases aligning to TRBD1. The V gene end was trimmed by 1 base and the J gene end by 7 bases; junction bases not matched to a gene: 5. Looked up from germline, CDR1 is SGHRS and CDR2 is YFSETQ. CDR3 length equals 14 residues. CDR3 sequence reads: CASSLNGDRAGYTF. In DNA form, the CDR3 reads TGCGCCAGCAGCTTGAACGGGGACAGGGCTGGCTACACCTTC.

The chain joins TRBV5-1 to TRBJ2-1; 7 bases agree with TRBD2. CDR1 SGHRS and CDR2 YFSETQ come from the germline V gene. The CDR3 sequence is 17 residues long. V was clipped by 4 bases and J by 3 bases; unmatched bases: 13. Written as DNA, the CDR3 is TGCGCCAGCAGCCTGGACACTAGCGTGGGGGACTACAATGAGCAGTTCTTC. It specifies CASSLDTSVGDYNEQFF. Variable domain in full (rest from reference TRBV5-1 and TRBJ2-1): KAGVTQTPRYLIKTRGQQVTLSCSPISGHRSVSWYQQTPGQGLQFLFEYFSETQRNKGNFPGRFSGRQFSNSRSEMNVSTLELGDSALYLCASSLDTSVGDYNEQFFGPGTRLTVL.

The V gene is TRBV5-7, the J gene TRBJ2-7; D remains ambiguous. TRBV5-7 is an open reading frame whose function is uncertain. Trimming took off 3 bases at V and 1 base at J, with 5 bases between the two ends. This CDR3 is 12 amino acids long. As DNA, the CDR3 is TGTGCCAGCAGCTGGGGTTCCTACGAGCAGTACTTC. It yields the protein CASSWGSYEQYF.

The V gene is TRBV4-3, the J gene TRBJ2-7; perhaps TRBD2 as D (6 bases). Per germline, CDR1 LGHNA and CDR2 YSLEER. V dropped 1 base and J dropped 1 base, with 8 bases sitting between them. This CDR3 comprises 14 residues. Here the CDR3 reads CASSQGAGSYEQYF. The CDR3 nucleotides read TGCGCCAGCAGCCAAGGGGCGGGGTCCTACGAGCAGTACTTC.

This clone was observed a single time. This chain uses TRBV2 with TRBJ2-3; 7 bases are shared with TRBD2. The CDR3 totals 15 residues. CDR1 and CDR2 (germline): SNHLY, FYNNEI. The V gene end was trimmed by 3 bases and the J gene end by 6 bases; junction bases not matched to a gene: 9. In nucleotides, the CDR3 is TGTGCCAGCAGTGATGGTGCGGGAGCACGGGATACGCAGTATTTT. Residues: CASSDGAGARDTQYF.

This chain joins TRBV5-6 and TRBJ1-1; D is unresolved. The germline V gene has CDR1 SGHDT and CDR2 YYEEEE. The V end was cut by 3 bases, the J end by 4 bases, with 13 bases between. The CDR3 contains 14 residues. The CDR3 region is CASSWEGIGTEAFF. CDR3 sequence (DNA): TGTGCCAGCAGCTGGGAAGGGATCGGCACTGAAGCTTTCTTT. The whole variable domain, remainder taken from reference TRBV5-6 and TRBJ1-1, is DAGVTQSPTHLIKTRGQQVTLRCSPKSGHDTVSWYQQALGQGPQFIFQYYEEEERQRGNFPDRFSGHQFPNYSSELNVNALLLGDSALYLCASSWEGIGTEAFFGQGTRLTVV.

The CDR3: CAISEGLEQFF. The CDR3 DNA reads TGTGCCATCAGTGAGGGGCTTGAGCAGTTCTTC. V usage is TRBV10-3 and J usage is TRBJ2-1; D gene unclear. CDR3 length: 11 amino acids. Germline V gene data show CDR1 as ENHRY and CDR2 as SYGVKD. V gave up 2 bases and J gave up 9 bases, with 5 bases separating them.

The CDR3 coding sequence is TGCGCCAGCAGCCAAGATTCCACGGGAAGGCAGTACTTC. Amino acid sequence: CASSQDSTGRQYF. This rearrangement joins TRBV4-1 to TRBJ2-7, with D possibly matching TRBD2 (5 bases). The CDR3 spans 13 residues. The ends were cut back, 0 bases at V and 9 bases at J, with 12 bases in the middle. Germline CDR1 reads MGHRA; CDR2 reads YSYEKL.

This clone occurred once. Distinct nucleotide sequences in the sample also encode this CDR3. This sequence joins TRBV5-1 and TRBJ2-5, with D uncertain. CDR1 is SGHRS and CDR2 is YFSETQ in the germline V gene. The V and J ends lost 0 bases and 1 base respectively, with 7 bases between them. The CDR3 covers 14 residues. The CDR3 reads CASSLGPTQETQYF. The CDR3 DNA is TGCGCCAGCAGCTTGGGTCCGACCCAAGAGACCCAGTACTTC.

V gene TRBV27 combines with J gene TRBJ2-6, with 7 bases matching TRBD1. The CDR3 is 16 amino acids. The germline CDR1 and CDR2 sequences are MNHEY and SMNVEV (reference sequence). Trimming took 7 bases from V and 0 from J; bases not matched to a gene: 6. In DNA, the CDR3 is TGTGCCAGCACAACGGGACAGTACTCTGGGGCCAACGTCCTGACTTTC. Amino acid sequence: CASTTGQYSGANVLTF.

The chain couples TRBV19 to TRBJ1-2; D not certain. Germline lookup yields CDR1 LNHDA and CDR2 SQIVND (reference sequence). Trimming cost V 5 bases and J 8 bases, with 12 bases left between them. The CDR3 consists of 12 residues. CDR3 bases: TGTGCCAGTAGTGCTGCTTACGGGGGCTACACCTTC. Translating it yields CASSAAYGGYTF. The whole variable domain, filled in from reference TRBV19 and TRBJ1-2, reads DGGITQSPKYLFRKEGQNVTLSCEQNLNHDAMYWYRQDPGQGLRLIYYSQIVNDFQKGDIAEGYSVSREKKESFPLTVTSAQKNPTAFYLCASSAAYGGYTFGSGTRLTVV.

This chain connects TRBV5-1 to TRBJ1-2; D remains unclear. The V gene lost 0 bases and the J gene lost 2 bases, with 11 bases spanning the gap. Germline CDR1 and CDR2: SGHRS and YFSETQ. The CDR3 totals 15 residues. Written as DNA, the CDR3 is TGCGCCAGCAGCTTGGGTGATATGATGAACTATGGCTACACCTTC. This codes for CASSLGDMMNYGYTF.

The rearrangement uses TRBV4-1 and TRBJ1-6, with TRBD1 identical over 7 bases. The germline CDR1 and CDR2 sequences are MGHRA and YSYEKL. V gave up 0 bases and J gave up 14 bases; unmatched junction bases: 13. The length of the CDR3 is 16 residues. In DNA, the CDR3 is TGCGCCAGCAGCCAAGAGTCGATGACAGGGAGTCTAACCCTCCACTTT. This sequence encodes CASSQESMTGSLTLHF.

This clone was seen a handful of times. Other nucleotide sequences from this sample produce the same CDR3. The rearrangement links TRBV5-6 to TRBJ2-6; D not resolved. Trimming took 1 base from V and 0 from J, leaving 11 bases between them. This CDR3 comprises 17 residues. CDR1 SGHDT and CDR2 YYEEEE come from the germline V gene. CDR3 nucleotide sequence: TGTGCCAGCAGCTTGTCCCCAACTGGCTCTGGGGCCAACGTCCTGACTTTC. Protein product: CASSLSPTGSGANVLTF. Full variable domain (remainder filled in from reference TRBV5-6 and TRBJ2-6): DAGVTQSPTHLIKTRGQQVTLRCSPKSGHDTVSWYQQALGQGPQFIFQYYEEEERQRGNFPDRFSGHQFPNYSSELNVNALLLGDSALYLCASSLSPTGSGANVLTFGAGSRLTVL.

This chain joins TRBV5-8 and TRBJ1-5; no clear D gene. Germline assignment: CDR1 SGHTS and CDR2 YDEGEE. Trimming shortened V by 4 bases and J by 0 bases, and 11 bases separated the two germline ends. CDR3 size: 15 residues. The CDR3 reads CASSIGENSNQPQHF. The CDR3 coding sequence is TGTGCCAGCAGCATCGGGGAAAATAGCAATCAGCCCCAGCATTTT.

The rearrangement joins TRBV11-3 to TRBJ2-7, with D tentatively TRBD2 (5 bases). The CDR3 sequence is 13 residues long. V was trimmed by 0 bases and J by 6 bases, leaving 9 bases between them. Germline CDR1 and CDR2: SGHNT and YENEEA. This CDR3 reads CASSLDGMSEQYF. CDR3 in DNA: TGTGCCAGCAGCTTAGACGGGATGAGCGAGCAGTACTTC.

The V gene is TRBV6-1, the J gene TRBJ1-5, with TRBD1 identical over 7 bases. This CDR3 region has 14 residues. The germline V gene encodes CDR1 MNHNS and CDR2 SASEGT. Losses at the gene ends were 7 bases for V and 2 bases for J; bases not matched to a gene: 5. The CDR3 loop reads CASTRGGGNQPQHF. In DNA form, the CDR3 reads TGTGCCAGCACCAGGGGGGGAGGCAATCAGCCCCAGCATTTT.

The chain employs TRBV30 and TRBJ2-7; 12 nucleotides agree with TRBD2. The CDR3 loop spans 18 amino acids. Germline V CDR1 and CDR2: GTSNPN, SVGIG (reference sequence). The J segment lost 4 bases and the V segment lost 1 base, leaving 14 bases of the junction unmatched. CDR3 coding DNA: TGTGCCTGGAGTGATCATGGGAGACTAGCGGGAGTATCTTACGAGCAGTACTTC. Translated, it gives CAWSDHGRLAGVSYEQYF.

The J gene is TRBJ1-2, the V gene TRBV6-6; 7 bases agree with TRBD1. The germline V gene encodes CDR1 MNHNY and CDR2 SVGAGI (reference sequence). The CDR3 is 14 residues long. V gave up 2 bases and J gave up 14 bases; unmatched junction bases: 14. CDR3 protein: CASSYDRSGQRRTF. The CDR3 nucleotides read TGTGCCAGCAGTTACGACAGATCGGGACAGCGAAGAACCTTC.

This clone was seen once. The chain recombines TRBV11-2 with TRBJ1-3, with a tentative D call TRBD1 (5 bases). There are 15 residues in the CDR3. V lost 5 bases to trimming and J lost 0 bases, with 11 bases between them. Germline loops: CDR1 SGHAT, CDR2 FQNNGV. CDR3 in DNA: TGTGCCAGCAGCCCTGGGGCAGCCTCTGGAAACACCATATATTTT. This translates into CASSPGAASGNTIYF.

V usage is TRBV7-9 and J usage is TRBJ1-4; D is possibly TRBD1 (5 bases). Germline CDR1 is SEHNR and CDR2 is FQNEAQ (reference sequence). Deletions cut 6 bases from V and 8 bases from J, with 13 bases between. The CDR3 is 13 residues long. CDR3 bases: TGTGCCAGCAGTCGTACCCAGGGCGAAAAACTGTTTTTT. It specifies CASSRTQGEKLFF.